This TCR beta chain emerged from a study of T-cell reconstitution after alpha-beta-depleted transplantation in children. Ten or more counts support this clonotype. A library of TCRbeta sequences, prepared with unique molecular identifiers, was generated. Each CDR3 protein is one row after TCRdb ran MiXCR on the PCR reads. The data show around 680,000 distinct CDR3 sequences, with 15% to 20% seen just once and approximately 1.1% held by the top ten. V was cut by 6 bases and J by 7 bases, with 7 bases left in between. CDR1 is MNHEY and CDR2 is SVGAGI in the germline V gene. This CDR3 has 11 residues. The specimen comprised PBMCs from the stem cell graft donor, sampled from the stem cell graft. The sequence was obtained from a human donor who donated a stem cell graft to a child with acute myeloid leukemia. The rearrangement uses TRBV6-5 and TRBJ2-1; D unresolved. CDR3 nucleotide sequence: TGTGCCAGCAGGGTAGATAATGAGCAGTTCTTC. It specifies CASRVDNEQFF.